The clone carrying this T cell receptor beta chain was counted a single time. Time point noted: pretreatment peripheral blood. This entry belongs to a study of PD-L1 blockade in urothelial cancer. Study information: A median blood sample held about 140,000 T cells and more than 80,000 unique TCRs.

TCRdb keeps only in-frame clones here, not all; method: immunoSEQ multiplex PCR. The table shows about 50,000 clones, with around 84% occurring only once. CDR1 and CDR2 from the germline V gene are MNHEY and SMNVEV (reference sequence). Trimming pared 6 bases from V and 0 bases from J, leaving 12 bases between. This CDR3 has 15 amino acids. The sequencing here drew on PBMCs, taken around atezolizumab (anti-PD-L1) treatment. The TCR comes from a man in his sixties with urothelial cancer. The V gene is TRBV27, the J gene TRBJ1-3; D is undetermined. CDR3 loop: CASSLASGSGNTIYF. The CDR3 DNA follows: TGTGCCAGCAGCTTAGCGTCCGGCTCTGGAAACACCATATATTTT.